These T cell receptor beta chains were read from a single sample in a study of T-cell reconstitution after alpha-beta-depleted transplantation in children. MiXCR was run by TCRdb on the PCR reads, yielding one entry per CDR3 protein. Among 170,000 or so distinct CDR3 sequences listed, approximately 6.6% were seen once. This material consisted of PBMCs from the stem cell graft donor, taken from the stem cell graft. These TCRs come from a human donor who donated a stem cell graft to a child with Wiskott-Aldrich syndrome. Both conserved end residues are part of each CDR3. A D gene is named only where the DNA matches it firmly. Expanded clones get a size class; other rows say once, few or many, or leave the size out.

J gene: TRBJ1-4
D gene: TRBD1
clone size: few
V gene: TRBV11-3
CDR3 DNA: TGTGCCAGCAGCTTGAGGGGGACAGCCTCGCATACTCAAGCAACTAATGAAAAACTGTTTTTT
CDR3 protein: CASSLRGTASHTQATNEKLFF

J gene: TRBJ2-1
D gene: .
clone size: many
V gene: TRBV19
CDR3 DNA: TGTGCCAGCAGCAACTACAATGAGCAGTTCTTC
CDR3 protein: CASSNYNEQFF

J gene: TRBJ1-5
D gene: TRBD1
clone size: few
V gene: TRBV4-1
CDR3 DNA: TGCGCCAGCAGCCAGGTGTTTTCGGGACAGGGTCCCCCTTTCAATCAGCCCCAGCATTTT
CDR3 protein: CASSQVFSGQGPPFNQPQHF

J gene: TRBJ1-4
D gene: .
clone size: many
V gene: TRBV20-1
CDR3 DNA: TGCAGTGCTCGAGAGGCGCAAACTGTCGAAAAACTGTTTTTT
CDR3 protein: CSAREAQTVEKLFF

J gene: TRBJ2-7
D gene: .
clone size: .
V gene: TRBV3-1
CDR3 DNA: TGTGCCAGCAGCCAGGATGCAGGGCCCTCCTACGAGCAGTACTTC
CDR3 protein: CASSQDAGPSYEQYF

J gene: TRBJ2-7
D gene: .
clone size: few
V gene: TRBV4-3
CDR3 DNA: TGCGCCAGCAGCCAAGAATCAGGTAGCTCCTACGAGCAGTACTTC
CDR3 protein: CASSQESGSSYEQYF

J gene: TRBJ2-7
D gene: .
clone size: many
V gene: TRBV4-2
CDR3 DNA: TGTGCCAGCAGCCACGTCGACCTCAAATACTCCTACGAGCAGTACTTC
CDR3 protein: CASSHVDLKYSYEQYF

J gene: TRBJ2-7
D gene: .
clone size: many
V gene: TRBV27
CDR3 DNA: TGTGCCAGCAGTGACACTCTAAGGCAGTACTTC
CDR3 protein: CASSDTLRQYF

J gene: TRBJ1-1
D gene: TRBD1
clone size: few
V gene: TRBV20-1
CDR3 DNA: TGCAGTGCCAGACAGGGGAACACTGAAGCTTTCTTT
CDR3 protein: CSARQGNTEAFF

J gene: TRBJ2-7
D gene: .
clone size: .
V gene: TRBV7-8
CDR3 DNA: TGTGCCAGCAGCTTAGGCTTTAGGGGAGGATACGAGCAGTACTTC
CDR3 protein: CASSLGFRGGYEQYF

J gene: TRBJ2-1
D gene: .
clone size: once
V gene: TRBV12-3/TRBV12-4
CDR3 DNA: TGTGCCAGCATTCTTCCTGGGGCGTTTGGTGAGCAGTTCTTC
CDR3 protein: CASILPGAFGEQFF

J gene: TRBJ2-7
D gene: .
clone size: many
V gene: TRBV5-1
CDR3 DNA: TGCGCCAGCAAGGATGGAAACTCCTACGAGCAGTACTTC
CDR3 protein: CASKDGNSYEQYF

J gene: TRBJ2-6
D gene: .
clone size: .
V gene: TRBV29-1
CDR3 DNA: TGCAGCGTTGCAGGGGACGACTCTGGGGCCAACGTCCTGACTTTC
CDR3 protein: CSVAGDDSGANVLTF

J gene: TRBJ1-5
D gene: .
clone size: many
V gene: TRBV20-1
CDR3 DNA: TGCAGTGCTAGAGGGGAGACAGATAGTCAGCCCCAGCATTTT
CDR3 protein: CSARGETDSQPQHF

J gene: TRBJ2-1
D gene: TRBD1
clone size: many
V gene: TRBV27
CDR3 DNA: TGTGCCAGCAGTGGGCCTAGGACAGGGGACCATGAGCAGTTCTTC
CDR3 protein: CASSGPRTGDHEQFF

J gene: TRBJ1-5
D gene: .
clone size: many
V gene: TRBV6-6
CDR3 DNA: TGTGCCAGCAGCTATCAGCCCCAGCATTTT
CDR3 protein: CASSYQPQHF

J gene: TRBJ1-5
D gene: .
clone size: many
V gene: TRBV10-3
CDR3 DNA: TGTGCCATCAGTGAGTCGGCGGCAGGCAATCAGCCCCAGCATTTT
CDR3 protein: CAISESAAGNQPQHF

J gene: TRBJ1-2
D gene: .
clone size: many
V gene: TRBV5-6
CDR3 DNA: TGTGCCAGCAGCTTGGGAGGAGGACCCTTATATGGCTACACCTTC
CDR3 protein: CASSLGGGPLYGYTF

J gene: TRBJ2-1
D gene: .
clone size: many
V gene: TRBV7-2
CDR3 DNA: TGTGCCAGCAGCTTACTTAGGGGAAATGAGCAGTTCTTC
CDR3 protein: CASSLLRGNEQFF

J gene: TRBJ2-1
D gene: .
clone size: many
V gene: TRBV29-1
CDR3 DNA: TGCAGCGTTGAAAGACTTAACAATGAGCAGTTCTTC
CDR3 protein: CSVERLNNEQFF

J gene: TRBJ2-6
D gene: .
clone size: many
V gene: TRBV10-3
CDR3 DNA: TGTGCCATCAGTGGAGGAGGGCCTGGGGCCAACGTCCTGACTTTC
CDR3 protein: CAISGGGPGANVLTF

J gene: TRBJ2-5
D gene: .
clone size: many
V gene: TRBV4-3
CDR3 DNA: TGCGCCAGCAGCCCCGACCCGTCGGAGACCCAGTACTTC
CDR3 protein: CASSPDPSETQYF

J gene: TRBJ1-1
D gene: TRBD1
clone size: many
V gene: TRBV29-1
CDR3 DNA: TGCAGCGTTGGACAGGGGACGGTGAACACTGAAGCTTTCTTT
CDR3 protein: CSVGQGTVNTEAFF

J gene: TRBJ1-1
D gene: TRBD1
clone size: many
V gene: TRBV7-9
CDR3 DNA: TGTGCCAGCAGCCCAGAGTCGGGACAGGGGGTGAACACTGAAGCTTTCTTT
CDR3 protein: CASSPESGQGVNTEAFF

J gene: TRBJ2-1
D gene: TRBD2
clone size: many
V gene: TRBV7-8
CDR3 DNA: TGTGCCAGCAGCTTAGTGGGGGCTAGCGGGGGGGCTGAGCAGTTCTTC
CDR3 protein: CASSLVGASGGAEQFF

J gene: TRBJ2-7
D gene: .
clone size: .
V gene: TRBV5-1
CDR3 DNA: TGCGCCAGCAGCTTAGGAGCAGGGAATAACGAGCAGTACTTC
CDR3 protein: CASSLGAGNNEQYF

J gene: TRBJ2-5
D gene: .
clone size: many
V gene: TRBV10-3
CDR3 DNA: TGTGCCACACACACCGGCGGGCTTAAGACCCAGTACTTC
CDR3 protein: CATHTGGLKTQYF

J gene: TRBJ1-1
D gene: .
clone size: many
V gene: TRBV20-1
CDR3 DNA: TGCAGTGCTCGGCAGACAGTGAACACTGAAGCTTTCTTT
CDR3 protein: CSARQTVNTEAFF

J gene: TRBJ1-2
D gene: .
clone size: many
V gene: TRBV24-1
CDR3 DNA: TGTGCCACCAGTGATTTCGGACAGAATGGCTACACCTTC
CDR3 protein: CATSDFGQNGYTF

J gene: TRBJ2-1
D gene: TRBD2
clone size: many
V gene: TRBV6-5
CDR3 DNA: TGTGCCAGCAGTTACGTGAGCGGGGCTAGGAATGAGCAGTTCTTC
CDR3 protein: CASSYVSGARNEQFF

J gene: TRBJ2-7
D gene: .
clone size: many
V gene: TRBV12-3/TRBV12-4
CDR3 DNA: TGTGCCAGCAGTTTTAAGGGTCCCTACGAGCAGTACTTC
CDR3 protein: CASSFKGPYEQYF

J gene: TRBJ2-2
D gene: .
clone size: .
V gene: TRBV6-2/TRBV6-3
CDR3 DNA: TGTGCCAGCAGTTACCACGGGGAGCTGTTTTTT
CDR3 protein: CASSYHGELFF

J gene: TRBJ2-7
D gene: .
clone size: many
V gene: TRBV7-8
CDR3 DNA: TGTGCCAGCACCAGACTGTCCAGCTCCTACGAGCAGTACTTC
CDR3 protein: CASTRLSSSYEQYF

J gene: TRBJ2-7
D gene: .
clone size: .
V gene: TRBV5-6
CDR3 DNA: TGTGCCAGCAGCTTGTTAGTATCTATTGGGACCTTC
CDR3 protein: CASSLLVSIGTF

J gene: TRBJ2-1
D gene: .
clone size: many
V gene: TRBV20-1
CDR3 DNA: TGCAGTGCTAGAGAGGGCAGGGTTATTAACTCCTACAATGAGCAGTTCTTC
CDR3 protein: CSAREGRVINSYNEQFF

J gene: TRBJ2-1
D gene: .
clone size: many
V gene: TRBV4-1
CDR3 DNA: TGCGCCAGCAGCCTCGGGATACGCGATGAGCAGTTCTTC
CDR3 protein: CASSLGIRDEQFF

J gene: TRBJ1-1
D gene: .
clone size: .
V gene: TRBV6-1
CDR3 DNA: TGTGCCAGCAGTGAGGGCTTCTTCACTGAAGCTTTCTTT
CDR3 protein: CASSEGFFTEAFF

J gene: TRBJ1-2
D gene: .
clone size: many
V gene: TRBV5-1
CDR3 DNA: TGCGCCAGCAGCTTGGCCAGGGCAGGGAACTATGGCTACACCTTC
CDR3 protein: CASSLARAGNYGYTF

J gene: TRBJ2-2
D gene: .
clone size: many
V gene: TRBV12-3/TRBV12-4
CDR3 DNA: TGTGCCAGCACCCCCGGCTCCCGGGATCAGGGGAAAGCCGGGGAGCTGTTTTTT
CDR3 protein: CASTPGSRDQGKAGELFF

J gene: TRBJ2-1
D gene: TRBD1
clone size: .
V gene: TRBV30
CDR3 DNA: TGTGCCTGGAGCGCAGGACAGGGCCCCTACAATGAGCAGTTCTTC
CDR3 protein: CAWSAGQGPYNEQFF

J gene: TRBJ1-1
D gene: .
clone size: many
V gene: TRBV20-1
CDR3 DNA: TGCAGTGCTAGAGATAGGCGACATTACACTGAAGCTTTCTTT
CDR3 protein: CSARDRRHYTEAFF

J gene: TRBJ1-3
D gene: .
clone size: .
V gene: TRBV5-1
CDR3 DNA: TGCGCCAGCAGCCCATTCGGGAGGGAGGAAAACACCATATATTTT
CDR3 protein: CASSPFGREENTIYF

J gene: TRBJ1-2
D gene: .
clone size: .
V gene: TRBV5-5
CDR3 DNA: TGTGCCAGCAGCTTCGGGGGGGCCTGGGGCTACACCTTC
CDR3 protein: CASSFGGAWGYTF